This T cell receptor (beta chain) derives from a study of blood T cell repertoires in COVID-19. Across the study: Samples of COVID-19 (acute and convalescent) were obtained from the United States, Italy and Spain. Nucleic acid was either cDNA or gDNA, and it came from T cells, B-cell-depleted T cells, or PBMCs.

The germline V and J ends were trimmed by 5 bases and 1 base, with 9 bases remaining between them. The CDR3 has 13 amino acids. Germline CDR1 SGHVS, CDR2 FQNEAQ. Per the original methods: Amplification of reference gene primers was used by the study to estimate nucleated cell counts. Produced via immunoSEQ multiplex PCR; TCRdb's table is partial and in-frame only. V and J calls and clone size follow that table, whereas D and trimming were derived from the DNA. This table holds approximately 230,000 clones, around 82% found once. This clone was seen just once. The chain has TRBV7-8 and TRBJ2-7, with D uncertain. This TCR derives from a man older than 75 with acute or convalescent COVID-19. Sequenced material: peripheral blood. The CDR3 sequence: CASSAPGSYEQYF. The DNA for the CDR3 is TGTGCCAGCAGCGCTCCAGGTTCCTACGAGCAGTACTTC.